These T cell receptor beta chains were read from a single sample in a study of human T cells and chemical hapten exposure. TCRdb re-called the RACE reads through MiXCR, storing one row per CDR3 protein. The sample holds fewer than 500,000 distinct CDR3 sequences, around 4.8% seen once. The sequences come from whole blood, collected in connection with sensitization to the hapten diphenylcyclopropenone (DPC). All receptors come from a woman between 45 and 60 years old with alopecia areata. Some clones in this sample may be carry-over from other donors' samples. CDR3s include the opening cysteine and the closing phenylalanine or tryptophan. Each record gives: V gene, CDR3 length, D gene, clone size, J gene, CDR3 protein, CDR3 DNA. A D gene is named only where the DNA matches it firmly. Some rows have no size entry. The others give once, few or many, or a class for an expanded clone.

v_gene: TRBV28
len: 15
d_gene: TRBD2
abundance: few
j_gene: TRBJ2-5
CDR3aa: CASTQRLAGVETQYF
CDR3nt: TGTGCCAGCACCCAGCGTCTAGCGGGAGTTGAGACCCAGTACTTC

v_gene: TRBV7-9
len: 14
d_gene: NA
abundance: NA
j_gene: TRBJ1-3
CDR3aa: CASHGGLTGNTIYF
CDR3nt: TGTGCCAGCCACGGCGGCTTGACTGGAAACACCATATATTTT

v_gene: TRBV9
len: 14
d_gene: NA
abundance: few
j_gene: TRBJ2-3
CDR3aa: CASSVGSLGDTQYF
CDR3nt: TGTGCCAGCAGCGTAGGGTCCCTGGGGGATACGCAGTATTTT

v_gene: TRBV13
len: 15
d_gene: TRBD1
abundance: many
j_gene: TRBJ1-1
CDR3aa: CASSFPPTGATEAFF
CDR3nt: TGTGCCAGCAGCTTTCCCCCGACAGGGGCAACTGAAGCTTTCTTT

v_gene: TRBV2
len: 15
d_gene: NA
abundance: many
j_gene: TRBJ1-1
CDR3aa: CASSPGQGIGTEAFF
CDR3nt: TGTGCCAGCAGCCCGGGGCAGGGAATTGGGACTGAAGCTTTCTTT

v_gene: TRBV29-1
len: 13
d_gene: TRBD1
abundance: few
j_gene: TRBJ2-7
CDR3aa: CSVTGTGINEQYF
CDR3nt: TGCAGCGTAACCGGGACAGGGATAAACGAGCAGTACTTC

v_gene: TRBV12-3/TRBV12-4
len: 13
d_gene: NA
abundance: many
j_gene: TRBJ1-1
CDR3aa: CASSTPGSTEAFF
CDR3nt: TGTGCCAGCAGCACCCCAGGGTCCACTGAAGCTTTCTTT

v_gene: TRBV30
len: 13
d_gene: NA
abundance: NA
j_gene: TRBJ2-7
CDR3aa: CAWQSQELYEQYF
CDR3nt: TGTGCCTGGCAATCTCAGGAACTCTACGAGCAGTACTTC

v_gene: TRBV20-1
len: 13
d_gene: NA
abundance: few
j_gene: TRBJ2-3
CDR3aa: CSARSGSRDTQYF
CDR3nt: TGCAGTGCTAGATCAGGGTCGAGAGATACGCAGTATTTT

v_gene: TRBV6-2/TRBV6-3
len: 16
d_gene: TRBD1
abundance: many
j_gene: TRBJ1-5
CDR3aa: CASTPGTGGANQPQHF
CDR3nt: TGTGCCAGCACGCCCGGGACAGGTGGAGCCAATCAGCCCCAGCATTTT

v_gene: TRBV29-1
len: 13
d_gene: NA
abundance: many
j_gene: TRBJ1-1
CDR3aa: CSVELLDYTEAFF
CDR3nt: TGCAGCGTTGAATTGTTGGATTACACTGAAGCTTTCTTT

v_gene: TRBV6-1
len: 14
d_gene: NA
abundance: many
j_gene: TRBJ1-6
CDR3aa: CASSAVDYNSPLHF
CDR3nt: TGTGCCAGCAGTGCGGTGGACTATAATTCACCCCTCCACTTT

v_gene: TRBV28
len: 11
d_gene: NA
abundance: few
j_gene: TRBJ1-5
CDR3aa: CASSSGRPQHF
CDR3nt: TGTGCCAGCAGTTCCGGCCGGCCCCAGCATTTT

v_gene: TRBV24-1
len: 14
d_gene: NA
abundance: few
j_gene: TRBJ1-2
CDR3aa: CATSDLLHGSGYTF
CDR3nt: TGTGCCACCAGTGATTTGCTGCACGGGAGCGGCTACACCTTC

v_gene: TRBV29-1
len: 12
d_gene: NA
abundance: NA
j_gene: TRBJ2-7
CDR3aa: CSTGDAGYEQYF
CDR3nt: TGCAGTACCGGGGACGCCGGCTACGAGCAGTACTTC

v_gene: TRBV5-1
len: 15
d_gene: NA
abundance: NA
j_gene: TRBJ1-1
CDR3aa: CASSLDREPNTEAFF
CDR3nt: TGCGCCAGCAGCTTGGATCGGGAGCCGAACACTGAAGCTTTCTTT

v_gene: TRBV14
len: 15
d_gene: NA
abundance: many
j_gene: TRBJ1-2
CDR3aa: CASSQDRGGLSGYTF
CDR3nt: TGTGCCAGCAGCCAAGATCGGGGCGGCCTCTCTGGCTACACCTTC

v_gene: TRBV6-2/TRBV6-3
len: 17
d_gene: TRBD1
abundance: few
j_gene: TRBJ1-1
CDR3aa: CASNRIRGPLMNTEAFF
CDR3nt: TGTGCCAGCAACCGAATAAGGGGGCCGCTTATGAACACTGAAGCTTTCTTT

v_gene: TRBV20-1
len: 13
d_gene: TRBD2
abundance: many
j_gene: TRBJ2-1
CDR3aa: CSASGRANNEQFF
CDR3nt: TGCAGTGCTAGCGGGAGGGCCAACAATGAGCAGTTCTTC

v_gene: TRBV29-1
len: 12
d_gene: NA
abundance: many
j_gene: TRBJ2-1
CDR3aa: CSAGKGRNEQFF
CDR3nt: TGCAGCGCGGGGAAGGGTCGGAATGAGCAGTTCTTC

v_gene: TRBV6-5
len: 13
d_gene: NA
abundance: many
j_gene: TRBJ1-5
CDR3aa: CASSYSSQQPQHF
CDR3nt: TGTGCCAGCAGTTACTCGAGTCAACAGCCCCAGCATTTT

v_gene: TRBV7-8
len: 17
d_gene: TRBD2
abundance: many
j_gene: TRBJ2-1
CDR3aa: CASSPPGLAGDYNEQFF
CDR3nt: TGTGCCAGCAGCCCCCCGGGCCTAGCGGGAGACTACAATGAGCAGTTCTTC

v_gene: TRBV27
len: 14
d_gene: NA
abundance: NA
j_gene: TRBJ1-1
CDR3aa: CASSKSRVQEEAFF
CDR3nt: TGTGCCAGCAGTAAAAGCAGGGTTCAGGAGGAAGCTTTCTTT

v_gene: TRBV24-1
len: 13
d_gene: TRBD1
abundance: many
j_gene: TRBJ1-2
CDR3aa: CATSDTDRGGYTF
CDR3nt: TGTGCCACCAGTGATACCGACAGGGGCGGCTACACCTTC

v_gene: TRBV27
len: 17
d_gene: TRBD1
abundance: NA
j_gene: TRBJ1-1
CDR3aa: CASSLWRQGSWGTEAFF
CDR3nt: TGTGCCAGCAGTTTGTGGAGACAGGGGTCATGGGGCACTGAAGCTTTCTTT

v_gene: TRBV4-3
len: 14
d_gene: NA
abundance: NA
j_gene: TRBJ1-2
CDR3aa: CASSQAGGPYGYTF
CDR3nt: TGCGCCAGCAGCCAAGCTGGGGGGCCTTATGGCTACACCTTC

v_gene: TRBV29-1
len: 11
d_gene: NA
abundance: many
j_gene: TRBJ2-2
CDR3aa: CSVSQTGELFF
CDR3nt: TGCAGCGTGAGTCAGACCGGGGAGCTGTTTTTT

v_gene: TRBV2
len: 15
d_gene: NA
abundance: few
j_gene: TRBJ1-4
CDR3aa: CASSPTRVPNEKLFF
CDR3nt: TGTGCCAGCAGTCCTACACGAGTACCTAATGAAAAACTGTTTTTT

v_gene: TRBV29-1
len: 14
d_gene: NA
abundance: few
j_gene: TRBJ2-7
CDR3aa: CSVERKGATYEQYF
CDR3nt: TGCAGCGTTGAGCGGAAAGGGGCGACCTACGAGCAGTACTTC

v_gene: TRBV7-9
len: 11
d_gene: NA
abundance: many
j_gene: TRBJ2-5
CDR3aa: CASSGGRAQYF
CDR3nt: TGTGCCAGCAGCGGGGGTAGGGCCCAGTACTTC

v_gene: TRBV13
len: 13
d_gene: NA
abundance: many
j_gene: TRBJ1-2
CDR3aa: CASSFGGARGYTF
CDR3nt: TGTGCCAGCAGCTTTGGGGGCGCGAGGGGCTACACCTTC

v_gene: TRBV5-6
len: 15
d_gene: TRBD2
abundance: many
j_gene: TRBJ2-3
CDR3aa: CASSQGLGHGDTQYF
CDR3nt: TGTGCCAGCAGCCAGGGACTAGGGCATGGAGATACGCAGTATTTT